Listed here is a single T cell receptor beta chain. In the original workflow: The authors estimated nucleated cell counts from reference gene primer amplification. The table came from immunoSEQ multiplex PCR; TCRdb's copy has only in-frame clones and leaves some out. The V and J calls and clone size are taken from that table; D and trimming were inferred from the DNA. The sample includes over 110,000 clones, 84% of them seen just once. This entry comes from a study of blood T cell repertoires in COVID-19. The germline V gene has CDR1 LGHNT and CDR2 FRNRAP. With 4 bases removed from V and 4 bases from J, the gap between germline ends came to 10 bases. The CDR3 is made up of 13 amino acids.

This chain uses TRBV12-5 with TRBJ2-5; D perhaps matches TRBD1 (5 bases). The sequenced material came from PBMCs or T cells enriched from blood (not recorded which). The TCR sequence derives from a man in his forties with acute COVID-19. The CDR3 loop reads CASGYGQGETQYF. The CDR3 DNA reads TGTGCTAGTGGTTACGGGCAGGGAGAGACCCAGTACTTC.